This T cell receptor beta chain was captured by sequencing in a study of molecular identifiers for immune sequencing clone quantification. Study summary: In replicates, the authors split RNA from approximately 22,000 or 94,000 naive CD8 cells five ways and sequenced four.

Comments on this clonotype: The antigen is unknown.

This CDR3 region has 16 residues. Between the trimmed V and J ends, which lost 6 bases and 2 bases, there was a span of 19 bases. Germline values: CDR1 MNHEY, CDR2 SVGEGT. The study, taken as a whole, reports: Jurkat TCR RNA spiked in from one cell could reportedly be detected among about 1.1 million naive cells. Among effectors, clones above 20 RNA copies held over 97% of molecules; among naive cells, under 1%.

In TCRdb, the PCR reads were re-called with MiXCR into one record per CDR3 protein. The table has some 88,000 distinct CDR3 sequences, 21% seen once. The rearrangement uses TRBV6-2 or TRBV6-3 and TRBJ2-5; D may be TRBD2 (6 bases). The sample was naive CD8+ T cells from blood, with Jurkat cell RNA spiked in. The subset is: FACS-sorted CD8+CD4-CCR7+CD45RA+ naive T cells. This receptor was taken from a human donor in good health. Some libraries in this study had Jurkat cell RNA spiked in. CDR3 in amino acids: CASSRMMTREQETQYF. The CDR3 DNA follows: TGTGCCAGCAGCCGCATGATGACTAGAGAGCAAGAGACCCAGTACTTC.